This record looks at one T cell receptor beta chain sequence and its context. Between the trimmed V and J ends, which lost 4 bases and 2 bases, there was a span of 17 bases. The CDR3 is 16 amino acids. Germline V gene data show CDR1 as KGHDR and CDR2 as SFDVKD. This entry is derived from a study of blood T cell repertoires in COVID-19. TCRdb's table, derived via immunoSEQ multiplex PCR, lists solely in-frame clones and lacks some. The table shows approximately 300,000 clones, with about nine tenths occurring only once. Sequenced material: peripheral blood. The gene calls are TRBV24-1 and TRBJ2-7, with D maybe TRBD1 (5 bases). The sequence was obtained from a man aged 45-60 years with active or convalescent COVID-19. The CDR3 coding sequence is TGTGCCACCAGTGACCCGGCGGACAAATCCCCCTACGAGCAGTACTTC. It codes for CATSDPADKSPYEQYF.